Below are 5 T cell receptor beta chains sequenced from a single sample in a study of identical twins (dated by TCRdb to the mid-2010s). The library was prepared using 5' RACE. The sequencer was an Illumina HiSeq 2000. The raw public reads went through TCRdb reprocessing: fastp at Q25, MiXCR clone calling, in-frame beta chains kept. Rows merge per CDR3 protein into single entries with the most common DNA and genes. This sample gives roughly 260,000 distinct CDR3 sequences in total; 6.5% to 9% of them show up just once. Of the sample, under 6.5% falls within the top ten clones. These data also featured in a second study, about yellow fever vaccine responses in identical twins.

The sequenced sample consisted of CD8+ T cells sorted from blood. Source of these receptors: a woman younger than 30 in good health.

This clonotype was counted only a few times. The CDR3 reads CASSQGYGTGTYGYTF. DNA for the CDR3: TGCGCCAGCAGCCAAGGGTACGGGACAGGGACCTATGGCTACACCTTC. The J gene is TRBJ1-2, the V gene TRBV4-1, with TRBD1 identical over 9 bases. This CDR3 is 16 amino acids long. J gave up 4 bases and V 1 base, and 7 bases lay outside the gene matches. Germline loops: CDR1 MGHRA, CDR2 YSYEKL.

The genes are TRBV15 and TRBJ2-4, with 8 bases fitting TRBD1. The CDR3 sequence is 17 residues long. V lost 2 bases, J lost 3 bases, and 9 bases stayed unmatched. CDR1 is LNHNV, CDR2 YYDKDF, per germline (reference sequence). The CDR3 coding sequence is TGTGCCACCAGCAGACCCCCGACAGGGGATTACAAAAACATTCAGTACTTC. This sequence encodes CATSRPPTGDYKNIQYF.

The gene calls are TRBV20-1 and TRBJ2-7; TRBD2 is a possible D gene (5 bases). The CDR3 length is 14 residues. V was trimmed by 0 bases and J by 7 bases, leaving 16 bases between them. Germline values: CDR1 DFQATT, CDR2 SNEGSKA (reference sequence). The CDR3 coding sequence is TGCAGTGCTAGAGATTTTGGGGATTCGGGGGAGCAGTACTTC. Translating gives CSARDFGDSGEQYF.

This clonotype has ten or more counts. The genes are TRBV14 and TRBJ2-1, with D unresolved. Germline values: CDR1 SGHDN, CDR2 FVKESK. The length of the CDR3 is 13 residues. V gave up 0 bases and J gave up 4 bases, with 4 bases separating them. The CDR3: CASSQEGYNEQFF. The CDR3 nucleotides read TGTGCCAGCAGCCAAGAGGGTTACAATGAGCAGTTCTTC.

Here the CDR3 reads CASSPPSGIGGETQYF. The CDR3 coding sequence is TGTGCCAGCAGCCCTCCTAGCGGGATCGGAGGGGAGACCCAGTACTTC. The rearrangement uses TRBV4-2 and TRBJ2-5; 9 bases map to TRBD2. The CDR3 has 16 residues. The J segment lost 5 bases and the V segment lost 4 bases, leaving 11 bases of the junction unmatched. Germline lookup yields CDR1 LGHNA and CDR2 YNFKEQ.